These 9 T cell receptor beta chains originate from one sample sequenced in a study of cytomegalovirus exposure and HLA in healthy donors. Primers: 60 Vbeta forward and 13 Jbeta reverse. The assay was immunoSEQ multiplex PCR, and TCRdb's table has in-frame clones only and misses some. Its table records about 200,000 clones. Sequenced input: PBMCs. The receptors originated from a boy aged 5-17 years in good health and CMV-seronegative.

The rearrangement joins TRBV19 to TRBJ2-7, with 11 bases lining up with TRBD2. Trimming removed 4 bases from V and 1 base from J; junction bases left unmatched: 6. There are 16 residues in the CDR3. Per germline, CDR1 LNHDA and CDR2 SQIVND (reference sequence). This chain's CDR3 is CASSNLASGGSYEQYF. The DNA for the CDR3 is TGTGCCAGTAGTAACCTCGCTAGCGGGGGGTCCTACGAGCAGTACTTC.

The rearrangement links TRBV25-1 to TRBJ2-5, with 8 positions matching TRBD1. The length of the CDR3 is 16 residues. The ends lost 3 bases at V and 5 bases at J; junction bases unmatched: 11. Germline values: CDR1 MGHDK, CDR2 SYGVNS. CDR3 in amino acids: CASSDPSDRGEETQYF. The CDR3 bases are TGTGCCAGCAGTGATCCCTCTGACAGGGGAGAGGAGACCCAGTACTTC.

The chain uses TRBV27 and TRBJ1-6; 8 positions agree with TRBD1. V gave up 6 bases and J gave up 9 bases; unmatched junction bases: 1. This CDR3 is built from 12 residues. Germline V gives CDR1 MNHEY, CDR2 SMNVEV (reference sequence). Here the CDR3 reads CASRDRGSPLHF. In nucleotides, the CDR3 is TGTGCCAGCAGAGACAGGGGTTCACCCCTCCACTTT.

The chain is built from TRBV4-1 and TRBJ2-7; 9 bases agree with TRBD1. Germline V gene data show CDR1 as MGHRA and CDR2 as YSYEKL. V trimming: 2 bases; J trimming: 4 bases; junction bases outside the gene matches: 6. The CDR3 contains 15 residues. CDR3 region: CASSQPTGGIYEQYF. CDR3 sequence (DNA): TGCGCCAGCAGCCAACCTACAGGGGGCATTTACGAGCAGTACTTC.

J is TRBJ2-7 and V is TRBV4-2; tentatively, D is TRBD2 (5 bases). V was trimmed by 2 bases and J by 6 bases, leaving 8 bases between them. The CDR3 consists of 12 residues. The germline CDR1 and CDR2 sequences are LGHNA and YNFKEQ. The CDR3 protein is CASSQSGVEQYF. The CDR3 DNA is TGTGCCAGCAGCCAATCCGGGGTCGAGCAGTACTTC.

J is TRBJ2-3 and V is TRBV5-5, with TRBD2 identical over 13 bases. The CDR3 contains 16 residues. J lost 4 bases, V lost 2 bases, and 4 bases had no gene match. Germline values: CDR1 SGHKS, CDR2 YYEKEE (reference sequence). CDR3 region: CASSFLLAGGPDTQYF. The CDR3 nucleotides read TGTGCCAGCAGCTTCCTACTAGCGGGGGGGCCAGATACGCAGTATTTT. The full variable domain, rest sourced from reference TRBV5-5 and TRBJ2-3, is DAGVTQSPTHLIKTRGQQVTLRCSPISGHKSVSWYQQVLGQGPQFIFQYYEKEERGRGNFPDRFSARQFPNYSSELNVNALLLGDSALYLCASSFLLAGGPDTQYFGPGTRLTVL.

CDR3 nucleotide sequence: TGTGCCAGCTCACCAATGGGGGCAACGGATCAGCCCCAGCATTTT. Translating it yields CASSPMGATDQPQHF. The genes are TRBV18 and TRBJ1-5, with a possible D match to TRBD1 (6 bases). Germline V gene lookup returns CDR1 KGHSH and CDR2 LQKENI. V lost 2 bases, J lost 5 bases, and 13 bases lay in between. The CDR3 consists of 15 residues.

The chain employs TRBV6-6 and TRBJ2-7; 9 positions match TRBD2. Germline V gives CDR1 MNHNY, CDR2 SVGAGI (reference sequence). The CDR3 totals 14 residues. Unmatched junction bases numbered 7, after V lost 6 bases and J lost 4 bases. The CDR3 nucleotides are TGTGCCAGCAGGATAGCGGGGGCCGTTTACGAGCAGTACTTC. It encodes CASRIAGAVYEQYF.

The chain recombines TRBV7-2 with TRBJ1-2; 7 bases agree with TRBD1. This CDR3 spans 12 amino acids. Trimming at V came to 4 bases and at J to 6 bases, leaving 2 bases not matched to a gene. From germline, CDR1 is SGHTA and CDR2 FQGNSA. CDR3 coding DNA: TGTGCCAGCAGCTATGACAGGGATGGCTACACCTTC. It codes for CASSYDRDGYTF.